One sample yielded the 4 T cell receptor beta chains listed below, sequenced in a study of molecular identifiers for immune sequencing clone quantification. TCRdb processed the PCR reads anew with MiXCR; each CDR3 protein has one entry. The profile covers 550,000 to 750,000 distinct CDR3 sequences, with around 20% appearing a single time and 0.7% to 1% taken by the ten largest. The sample taken for sequencing was naive CD8+ T cells from blood, with Jurkat cell RNA spiked in. Noted subset: FACS-sorted CD8+CD4-CCR7+CD45RA+ naive T cells. The receptors stem from a human donor in good health. Some libraries in this study had Jurkat cell RNA spiked in.

This clonotype turned up a few times. The chain uses TRBV4-1 and TRBJ2-5; 14 positions match TRBD2. CDR3 length: 16 amino acids. Unmatched junction bases numbered 9, after V lost 3 bases and J lost 9 bases. Germline CDR1 MGHRA, CDR2 YSYEKL. DNA for the CDR3: TGCGCCAGCAGCCACTGGACTAGCGGGGGGCAATTGGCCCAGTACTTC. This codes for CASSHWTSGGQLAQYF.

This chain uses TRBV10-3 with TRBJ2-7; no firm D call. This CDR3 spans 13 amino acids. Germline values: CDR1 ENHRY, CDR2 SYGVKD. V was cut by 0 bases and J by 7 bases, with 10 bases left in between. The CDR3 nucleotides read TGTGCCATCAGTGAGTCGACCTACGAAGAGCAGTACTTC. Its protein is CAISESTYEEQYF.

This clonotype showed up many times. The chain combines TRBV20-1 with TRBJ1-5; 8 bases match TRBD1. V dropped 3 bases and J dropped 6; count of bases not matched to a gene: 7. The CDR3 loop spans 14 amino acids. The germline gives CDR1 DFQATT, CDR2 SNEGSKA (reference sequence). The CDR3 DNA sequence: TGCAGTGCTAGCTCCGGGACAGGCCCTCAGCCCCAGCATTTT. It encodes CSASSGTGPQPQHF.

The chain links TRBV12-3 or TRBV12-4 to TRBJ2-5, with 9 bases lining up with TRBD2. The length of the CDR3 is 15 residues. The V gene end was trimmed by 4 bases and the J gene end by 5 bases; junction bases not matched to a gene: 8. The CDR3 DNA reads TGTGCCAGCAGTTCTGCGGGAGGGATCCAGGAGACCCAGTACTTC. Its protein product is CASSSAGGIQETQYF.